The rows below give T cell receptor beta chains drawn from one sample of a study of T-cell reconstitution after alpha-beta-depleted transplantation in children. TCRdb re-derived calls from the PCR reads in MiXCR, one entry per CDR3 protein. The sample yields about 1,000,000 distinct CDR3 sequences, under 30% seen once. Specimen: PBMCs, mostly from graft donor cells, collected 360 days after TCRalphabeta/CD19-depleted stem cell transplant. The receptors derive from a boy under three years old who had a stem cell transplant for SCID, so the T cells may come from the graft donor. Both conserved end residues are part of each CDR3. Each record gives: J gene, clone size, D gene, V gene, CDR3 DNA, CDR3 protein. A D gene is named only where the DNA matches it firmly. Clone size is not always given. Where it is, it says once, few, many or a class for expanded clones.

>TRBJ2-4|-|-|TRBV11-1
TGTGCCAGCAGCTTAGCGCAAGGGCAGGGGGCCAAAAACATTCAGTACTTC
CASSLAQGQGAKNIQYF
>TRBJ1-4|few|-|TRBV27
TGTGCCAGCAGTGAGGTTGGGGCGAGGGAGGAAAAACTGTTTTTT
CASSEVGAREEKLFF
>TRBJ2-3|-|TRBD2|TRBV20-1
TGCAGTGCTAGTTTTCGGGGGGGAATAGATACGCAGTATTTT
CSASFRGGIDTQYF
>TRBJ1-1|-|-|TRBV12-3/TRBV12-4
TGTGCCAGCAGGGGCGGGGGTGAAGCTTTCTTT
CASRGGGEAFF
>TRBJ2-1|-|TRBD1|TRBV4-2
TGTGCCAGCAGCCCGATGGGGACAGGGGACAATGAGCAGTTCTTC
CASSPMGTGDNEQFF
>TRBJ1-5|few|TRBD1|TRBV7-2
TGTGCCAGCAGCCCCCGACAGGGAAGGCTTGATCAGCCCCAGCATTTT
CASSPRQGRLDQPQHF
>TRBJ1-2|few|TRBD1|TRBV7-2
TGTGCCAGCAGCTCCCGACAGGGGCGCTACTATGGCTACACCTTC
CASSSRQGRYYGYTF
>TRBJ1-1|-|-|TRBV5-1
TGCGCCAGCAGCCTCGGATGGGGGCCGGGGACTGAAGCTTTCTTT
CASSLGWGPGTEAFF
>TRBJ2-7|few|-|TRBV29-1
TGCAGCGTTGAAGACCTGAGCTCCTACGAGCAGTGCTTC
CSVEDLSSYEQCF
>TRBJ2-7|-|-|TRBV30
TGTGCCTGGAGTGGGGGGATCTCCTACGAGCAGTACTTC
CAWSGGISYEQYF
>TRBJ2-1|-|-|TRBV5-1
TGCGCCAGCAGCTCCCGGACGGAAACCTCCTACAATGAGCAGTTCTTC
CASSSRTETSYNEQFF
>TRBJ1-1|few|-|TRBV20-1
TGCAGTGTCGGGGTGGGAAACACTGAAGCTTTCTTT
CSVGVGNTEAFF
>TRBJ2-2|few|-|TRBV7-2
TGTGCCAGCAGCTTAGCCACCCTGAACACCGGGGAGCTGTTTTTT
CASSLATLNTGELFF
>TRBJ2-5|-|-|TRBV12-3/TRBV12-4
TGTGCCAGCAGTTTTAGGAAGACCCAGTACTTC
CASSFRKTQYF
>TRBJ2-5|-|-|TRBV29-1
TGCAGCGTCGGGCGGAGGGGGGAGACCCAGTACTTC
CSVGRRGETQYF
>TRBJ2-3|many|TRBD2|TRBV12-3/TRBV12-4
TGTGCCAGCAGTTTCGGCGGGGGGCCCACAGATACGCAGTATTTT
CASSFGGGPTDTQYF
>TRBJ2-7|-|-|TRBV6-5
TGTGCCAGCAGTTACTCTCGCACAGGGAGGGAGCAGTACTTC
CASSYSRTGREQYF
>TRBJ2-3|-|-|TRBV5-1
TGCGCCAGCAGCTTCTCGCCCCGTCCCTCAGATACGCAGTATTTT
CASSFSPRPSDTQYF
>TRBJ1-6|-|-|TRBV7-2
TGTGGCAGCAGCTGGCCGATGGGAGGGTTAGGTTTCGGTTCCCTCCACTTT
CGSSWPMGGLGFGSLHF
>TRBJ2-3|-|-|TRBV28
TGTGCCAGCAGTTTATCTCCAGCCTCGGGTACGCAGTATTTT
CASSLSPASGTQYF
>TRBJ1-1|-|-|TRBV29-1
TGCAGCGTTGGGGGATCTTGGGGCACTGAAGCTTTCTTT
CSVGGSWGTEAFF
>TRBJ2-7|-|TRBD1|TRBV5-1
TGCGCCAGCAGCTCGGACGGACAGGGTCTCCACGAGCAGTACTTC
CASSSDGQGLHEQYF
>TRBJ2-1|once|TRBD2|TRBV20-1
TGCTGTGCTAGAGGATTTCTAGCGGGGACAACTTACAATGAGCAGTTCTTC
CCARGFLAGTTYNEQFF
>TRBJ2-6|-|-|TRBV19
TGTGCCAGTAGGCGGGACGCCCGTCGATCTGGGGCCAACGTCCTGACTTTC
CASRRDARRSGANVLTF
>TRBJ1-1|many|TRBD1|TRBV12-3/TRBV12-4
TGTGCCAGCAGTTGGCCAGGGGGAACTGAAGCTTTCTTT
CASSWPGGTEAFF
>TRBJ1-1|few|TRBD1|TRBV19
TGTGCCAGTACTATGGACAGGGTAAGGCCTGAAGCTTTCTTT
CASTMDRVRPEAFF